These T cell receptor beta chains were read from a single sample in a study of identical twins. TCRdb re-analysed the 5' RACE reads in MiXCR, keeping a single row per CDR3 protein. The sample includes roughly 720,000 distinct CDR3 sequences, about 20% seen only once; the top ten take about an eighth. The data were also submitted as part of a second study, on T cells expressing NK-cell markers.

Material for sequencing was PBMCs. The receptors stem from a woman under 30 in good health. Each CDR3 is given with its conserved first and last residue. A D gene is named only where the DNA matches it firmly. Size tells how often a clone was seen (once, few, many) or the class of an expanded clone, and some rows leave it out.

V,J,D,size,CDR3,DNA
TRBV29-1,TRBJ1-1,TRBD1,few,CSVRTGGSTEAFF,TGCAGCGTTAGGACAGGGGGGAGCACTGAAGCTTTCTTT
TRBV29-1,TRBJ2-7,TRBD1,-,CSVERGTGEYEQYF,TGCAGCGTTGAAAGGGGGACAGGGGAGTACGAGCAGTACTTC
TRBV6-1,TRBJ2-3,TRBD2,few,CAIRAGRGYTDTQYF,TGTGCCATCAGGGCGGGGCGGGGGTACACAGATACGCAGTATTTT
TRBV6-5,TRBJ2-7,TRBD1,few,CASSHRGTGEREQYF,TGTGCCAGCAGTCACCGGGGTACAGGGGAAAGGGAGCAGTACTTC
TRBV12-3/TRBV12-4,TRBJ2-7,-,few,CASTSRRQGGYEQYF,TGTGCCAGCACTTCCCGAAGGCAGGGAGGCTACGAGCAGTACTTC
TRBV12-3/TRBV12-4,TRBJ2-2,TRBD2,-,CASRRREGWTGELFF,TGTGCCAGCAGACGTAGGGAGGGATGGACCGGGGAGCTGTTTTTT
TRBV27,TRBJ1-4,-,-,CASSLGVTNEKLFF,TGTGCCAGCAGTTTAGGAGTAACTAATGAAAAACTGTTTTTT
TRBV15,TRBJ2-2,TRBD2,-,CATSRDASGRPGELFF,TGTGCCACCAGCAGAGATGCTAGCGGGAGACCCGGGGAGCTGTTTTTT
TRBV12-3/TRBV12-4,TRBJ2-7,-,-,CASSWGAPYEQYF,TGTGCCAGCAGTTGGGGAGCACCCTACGAGCAGTACTTC
TRBV12-3/TRBV12-4,TRBJ2-5,-,few,CASSLIQVQETQYF,TGTGCCAGCAGTTTAATCCAGGTTCAAGAGACCCAGTACTTC
TRBV20-1,TRBJ1-6,-,few,CSAVSPGTWRSPLHF,TGCAGTGCTGTTTCCCCTGGGACATGGAGGTCACCCCTCCACTTT
TRBV20-1,TRBJ2-2,-,-,CSARIVGGNTGELFF,TGCAGTGCTCGTATCGTGGGGGGGAACACCGGGGAGCTGTTTTTT
TRBV28,TRBJ2-2,TRBD2,-,CASSFASGGPGELFF,TGTGCCAGCAGTTTTGCTAGCGGAGGTCCCGGGGAGCTGTTTTTT
TRBV7-9,TRBJ2-3,-,few,CASNVGPLGASTDTQYF,TGTGCCAGCAACGTGGGTCCCCTCGGTGCTAGCACAGATACGCAGTATTTT
TRBV15,TRBJ2-1,TRBD2,few,CATGSRRGESYNEQFF,TGTGCCACCGGGTCCCGGCGGGGGGAATCCTACAATGAGCAGTTCTTC
TRBV4-3,TRBJ2-1,-,many,CASSQGAVYEQFF,TGCGCCAGCAGCCAAGGGGCAGTCTATGAGCAGTTCTTC
TRBV6-6,TRBJ2-1,-,-,CASSSARGEQFF,TGTGCCAGCAGTTCCGCTCGGGGTGAGCAGTTCTTC
TRBV6-1,TRBJ2-3,-,many,CASSLRDPSTDTQYF,TGTGCCAGCTCACTGCGGGACCCCAGCACAGATACGCAGTATTTT